These 15 T cell receptor beta chains were all obtained from the same sample, sequenced in a study of blood T cell repertoires in COVID-19. Assay used: immunoSEQ multiplex PCR; TCRdb lists only in-frame clones, some missing. The sample comprises around 140,000 clones, 80% to 90% of which are singletons, and approximately 0.98% rests with the top ten. Sequencing was performed on peripheral blood. These receptors came from a woman in her 50s with acute or convalescent COVID-19.

The chain is built from TRBV6-6 and TRBJ1-2; 8 bases are a match to TRBD1. Trimming took 2 bases from V and 7 from J; bases not matched to a gene: 3. Germline V gene sequence: CDR1 MNHNY, CDR2 SVGAGI (reference sequence). The CDR3 sequence is 13 residues long. In DNA form, the CDR3 reads TGTGCCAGCAGTTACGGGACAGGCGGTGGCTACACCTTC. It translates to CASSYGTGGGYTF.

V usage is TRBV5-1 and J usage is TRBJ2-1; D is possibly TRBD2 (5 bases). The CDR3 loop spans 15 amino acids. Germline V CDR1 and CDR2: SGHRS, YFSETQ. With 5 bases removed from V and 0 bases from J, the gap between germline ends came to 12 bases. The CDR3 DNA reads as TGCGCCAGCAGTTTAGCGATTAGCTCCTACAATGAGCAGTTCTTC. Its translation: CASSLAISSYNEQFF.

The chain carries TRBV2 and TRBJ2-3; tentatively, D is TRBD2 (6 bases). The CDR3 has 15 residues. With 6 bases removed from V and 1 base from J, the gap between germline ends came to 14 bases. Germline loops: CDR1 SNHLY, CDR2 FYNNEI. CDR3 protein: CASRKLADGTDTQYF. The CDR3 coding sequence is TGTGCCAGCAGAAAATTAGCGGATGGCACAGATACGCAGTATTTT. Full variable domain (missing parts from reference TRBV2 and TRBJ2-3): EPEVTQTPSHQVTQMGQEVILRCVPISNHLYFYWYRQILGQKVEFLVSFYNNEISEKSEIFDDQFSVERPDGSNFTLKIRSTKLEDSAMYFCASRKLADGTDTQYFGPGTRLTVL.

The rearrangement uses TRBV2 and TRBJ1-1, with TRBD1 identical over 8 bases. The V and J ends lost 6 bases and 2 bases, in that order; junction bases with no gene match: 14. CDR3 length: 17 amino acids. The germline V gene has CDR1 SNHLY and CDR2 FYNNEI. The CDR3 reads CASRRDRGGELNTEAFF. CDR3 sequence (DNA): TGTGCCAGCAGGAGAGACAGGGGAGGTGAATTAAACACTGAAGCTTTCTTT.

V and J are TRBV19 and TRBJ2-1; D is possibly TRBD2 (6 bases). This CDR3 region has 16 residues. Germline loops: CDR1 LNHDA, CDR2 SQIVND (reference sequence). The V and J ends lost 7 bases and 4 bases respectively, with 20 bases between them. The CDR3 sequence is CASTPGERFSYNEQFF. The CDR3 coding sequence is TGTGCCAGTACCCCGGGGGAGCGATTTTCTTACAATGAGCAGTTCTTC.

The chain links TRBV9 to TRBJ1-2; perhaps TRBD1 as D (6 bases). V dropped 4 bases and J dropped 3 bases, with 16 bases sitting between them. CDR3 length equals 15 residues. The germline V gene has CDR1 SGDLS and CDR2 YYNGEE. In DNA, the CDR3 is TGTGCCAGCAGCCCCCGGGAGGGGGAGCACTATGGCTACACCTTC. Its translation: CASSPREGEHYGYTF. Complete variable domain (other parts from reference TRBV9 and TRBJ1-2): DSGVTQTPKHLITATGQRVTLRCSPRSGDLSVYWYQQSLDQGLQFLIQYYNGEERAKGNILERFSAQQFPDLHSELNLSSLELGDSALYFCASSPREGEHYGYTFGSGTRLTVV.

The chain carries TRBV18 and TRBJ1-4, with 7 positions matching TRBD1. After removal of 6 bases from V and 4 bases from J, the junction contained 8 bases not matched to a gene. CDR1 is KGHSH, CDR2 LQKENI, per germline. There are 15 residues in the CDR3. CDR3 bases: TGTGCCAGCTCTCTTGAGACAGGGTTTAATGAAAAACTGTTTTTT. Its protein is CASSLETGFNEKLFF.

The V call is TRBV5-1, the J call TRBJ2-3; 12 bases are a match to TRBD2. CDR1 is SGHRS and CDR2 is YFSETQ in the germline V gene. The junction had 7 bases not matched to a gene; V was cut back by 4 bases and J by 4 bases. The CDR3 has 16 residues. The CDR3 here is CASSDLAGGRADTQYF. DNA of the CDR3: TGCGCCAGCAGCGATCTAGCGGGGGGGAGGGCAGATACGCAGTATTTT. The whole variable domain, remainder taken from reference TRBV5-1 and TRBJ2-3, is KAGVTQTPRYLIKTRGQQVTLSCSPISGHRSVSWYQQTPGQGLQFLFEYFSETQRNKGNFPGRFSGRQFSNSRSEMNVSTLELGDSALYLCASSDLAGGRADTQYFGPGTRLTVL.

The chain carries TRBV29-1 and TRBJ2-1; possible D gene TRBD1, 5 bases. Germline loops: CDR1 SQVTM, CDR2 ANQGSEA. The CDR3 sequence is 12 residues long. V lost 1 base and J 6 bases, leaving 7 bases between the germline ends. CDR3 nucleotides: TGCAGCGTTGAAGGACAGTTCAATGAGCAGTTCTTC. It encodes CSVEGQFNEQFF.

Only a few counts were recorded for this clone. The gene calls are TRBV4-2 and TRBJ1-5, with a tentative D call TRBD1 (6 bases). Trimming left V 4 bases short and J 2 bases short, with 9 bases between. Germline-derived CDR1 and CDR2 are LGHNA and YNFKEQ. The CDR3 loop spans 14 amino acids. The CDR3 sequence is CASSPRGGNQPQHF. The CDR3 nucleotides read TGTGCCAGCAGCCCCAGGGGTGGCAATCAGCCCCAGCATTTT.

V usage is TRBV24-1 and J usage is TRBJ2-5; 9 nucleotides line up with TRBD2. The CDR3 length is 15 residues. Germline trimming cut 2 bases from V and 5 bases from J; bases unmatched to any gene: 5. Looked up from germline, CDR1 is KGHDR and CDR2 is SFDVKD. The CDR3 DNA sequence: TGTGCCACCAGTGATTGGCGGGAGGGCCACGAGACCCAGTACTTC. Residues: CATSDWREGHETQYF.

The chain employs TRBV30 and TRBJ2-7; D may be TRBD1 (6 bases). This CDR3 is 14 amino acids long. Germline V gene lookup returns CDR1 GTSNPN and CDR2 SVGIG (reference sequence). Trimming stripped 0 bases from V and 7 bases from J, with 16 bases between. The CDR3 is CAWSVRYRAQEQYF. The DNA for the CDR3 is TGTGCCTGGAGTGTAAGGTACAGGGCCCAGGAGCAGTACTTC. Complete variable domain (other parts from reference TRBV30 and TRBJ2-7): SQTIHQWPATLVQPVGSPLSLECTVEGTSNPNLYWYRQAAGRGLQLLFYSVGIGQISSEVPQNLSASRPQDRQFILSSKKLLLSDSGFYLCAWSVRYRAQEQYFGPGTRLTVT.

The rearrangement links TRBV7-2 to TRBJ2-7; the D gene is possibly TRBD2 (5 bases). The CDR3 covers 15 residues. In germline, CDR1 is SGHTA, CDR2 FQGNSA. V shed 3 bases and J shed 5 bases, with 17 bases lying between them. The DNA of the CDR3 is TGTGCCAGCAGCTTGTCTACGGGATATGGAAACGAGCAGTACTTC. It codes for CASSLSTGYGNEQYF.

The chain employs TRBV29-1 and TRBJ1-2, with TRBD1 as a possible D gene (6 bases). This CDR3 spans 16 amino acids. CDR1 SQVTM and CDR2 ANQGSEA come from the germline V gene. V lost 6 bases to trimming and J lost 0 bases, with 20 bases between them. CDR3 DNA: TGCAGCGTCGGGGGGCTGATTCTGACTTCTAACTATGGCTACACCTTC. Encoded protein: CSVGGLILTSNYGYTF.

This chain joins TRBV27 and TRBJ2-7, with 12 bases aligning to TRBD2. From germline, CDR1 is MNHEY and CDR2 SMNVEV (reference sequence). CDR3 length: 14 residues. After removal of 7 bases from V and 4 bases from J, the junction contained 5 bases not matched to a gene. The CDR3, as DNA: TGTGCCAGCATAACTAGCGGGAGGTTGTACGAGCAGTACTTC. Translation gives CASITSGRLYEQYF.